The source of this T cell receptor (beta chain) is a study of cytomegalovirus exposure and HLA in healthy donors (dated 2017 in TCRdb). Context from the whole study: An earlier analysis of some 620 of the donors reported 276 Gb of sequence data and some 110 million unique TCR beta sequences obtained from around 190 million T cells. Roughly 300 gigabases of sequencing data and tens of millions of unique TCR sequences were included in an early release covering roughly 600 HLA-typed donors. Of the 350 to 450 genotyped donors, 65% to 90% fell in the genetic ancestry cluster associated with self-reported Caucasian donors. The study was designed to test whether signatures of past pathogen exposure could be identified by cataloging public T cell receptors. The study profiled the T cell repertoires of more than 500 subjects by immunosequencing and related them to cytomegalovirus serostatus. Along with the approximately 620-subject first cohort, a separate validation cohort of approximately 110 different subjects was used. High-throughput TCR immunosequencing, statistical association of individual TCRs with disease status, and machine learning were combined to predict cytomegalovirus infection status. A later analysis re-examined previously published TCR beta repertoires from around 670 donors and added high-resolution HLA genotyping to investigate patterns of TCR occurrence. The later analysis used no new phenotypic data to find candidate immune exposures, relying instead on TCR beta sequences and their occurrence across donors. An earlier analysis of a few hundred of the donors applied high-throughput TCR beta sequencing to assess whether each TCR beta V gene segment acted as functional or pseudogenic. Donor age, sex, ethnicity and CMV serostatus were compiled alongside the repertoire data. A later genetic analysis took genome-wide SNP genotypes for about 55% of the 666 donors and used that subset as a discovery cohort. Every discovery cohort repertoire had been produced on one sequencing platform. Class I and class II HLA loci were covered by the typing at four-digit resolution. The number of typed donors differed by locus: roughly 629-640 for A, B, C, DRB1 and DQB1; 500 to 550 for DQA1; some 610 for DPA1; and 450 to 480 for DPB1. Roughly five DR-DQ haplotypes were handled as single units for association and clustering, since linkage in the cohort was strong. Among 398 genotyped donors of the cohort, an average of around 240,000 unique TCR beta nucleotide sequences were sequenced per donor, around a sixth of them non-productive.

The cohort consisted of more than 650 healthy bone marrow donors. At the time of sampling, all cohort members were nominally healthy, though unrecorded immune exposures were likely present. The donor tested CMV seronegative and was one of the 352 seronegative cohort members. Every donor gave a peripheral blood sample, and the peripheral blood mononuclear cells from that sample were used for TCR beta sequencing. The Qiagen DNeasy Blood Extraction Kit was used to extract genomic DNA from the blood cell samples. Library prep was done by the immunoSEQ multiplex PCR assay. The multiplex PCR relied on a mix of 60 forward primers for TCR Vbeta segments and 13 reverse primers for TCR Jbeta segments. Amplification of the CDR3 region of rearranged TCR beta genes was performed with a multiplex PCR assay on genomic DNA. The amplified TCR beta libraries were sequenced on the Illumina HiSeq System as 87-base-pair reads. In the original analysis: A later analysis tallied roughly 76 million unique TCR beta chains across the 666 repertoires, and some 10 million of those chains were shared by two or more donors. To remove PCR and sequencing errors, raw reads were error-corrected and collapsed into unique sequences using a nearest-neighbor algorithm that merged closely related sequences. To assign V, D and J gene segments, CDR3 sequences were aligned to IMGT reference sequences. Each retained sequence needed at least a six-nucleotide match to both a V gene segment and a J gene segment. A rearrangement counted as productive if the CDR3 had no stop codons and remained in frame with V and J, and every other rearrangement counted as non-productive. CDR3 was defined by IMGT convention, running from the second conserved V-encoded cysteine to the conserved J-encoded phenylalanine. The earlier analysis of roughly 590 of the donors excluded sequences that lacked an unambiguous match to a single V gene segment. In an earlier analysis of around 590 of the donors, a V segment was called functional when productive rearrangements were above 56.7%, and segregating when the standard deviation between donors exceeded 5%. A statistical classification framework was built for diagnosing cytomegalovirus status from the catalog of TCR beta chain sequences. V and J gene assignment, in a later analysis, came from comparing TCR nucleotide sequences with IMGT/GENE-DB human TR gene sequences. The TCRdist pipeline was used in a later analysis to assign CDR3 sequences and most-parsimonious VDJ recombination scenarios. A later analysis defined each TCR beta chain by its CDR3 amino acid sequence plus V-gene family, and excluded reads lacking a unique V-gene family. A later analysis removed several hundred highly shared, low-generation-probability nucleotide sequences to deal with suspected cross-contamination and a sequencing artifact. For each public chain, a later analysis derived a clonal expansion index from normalized ranks of inferred template counts within each repertoire. In a later analysis, generation probabilities were computed using a VDJ recombination model fitted to out-of-frame rearrangements, and the results were checked against IGoR. In a later analysis, hypergeometric tests were used to score TCR-TCR, TCR-HLA and TCR-CMV co-occurrence, with a repertoire-size bias correction applied to TCR pairs. False discovery rates were estimated in a later analysis by permuting HLA or CMV assignments 20 times. In a later analysis, co-occurring TCRs were grouped using DBSCAN, with TCRdist sequence similarity added in when clustering inside HLA-allele-positive subsets. Repertoires with fewer than 30,000 or more than 120,000 public chains were left out of co-occurrence clustering, as were five repertoires with anomalous nucleotide sharing. The immuneACCESS repertoire file appears here via TCRdb, limited to in-frame rearrangements. These files lack a portion of the clones; in checked studies, under half of the deficit traces to unresolved V genes, and the cause of the others is not known. The V and J calls and the clone size are those of that table, but D and trimming were determined from the DNA. This sample has about 200,000 clones in its table, and around 77% of those were observed once. Roughly 3% of the sample rests with the top ten.

To note about this clone: Its antigen has not been determined. No much larger clone exists at a distance of one base, and base qualities are not known.

The study at large found these results: In a later analysis, around 15,000 TCR beta sequences were associated with specific HLA alleles at a false discovery rate of 0.05. The study listed approximately 160 TCR beta chains as associated with cytomegalovirus. V-gene and J-gene trimming of TCR beta chains was associated with a missense DCLRE1C variant in a later genetic analysis, and the association was replicated in an independent cohort. Cytomegalovirus status was reported to be diagnosed by the classifier with high specificity and sensitivity in both the original and validation cohorts. Compared with the roughly 670-donor mean, donors in an Asian-associated ancestry cluster had fewer N-insertions in productive TCRs, according to a later genetic analysis. Roughly uniform sequencing depth across donors was assumed in presence/absence analyses, although this assumption may not hold. Because some donors lacked HLA typing at each locus, the association tests relied only on the typed subset. The authors suggested that the approach could potentially be extended to other disease states and immunological phenotypes. Compared with equally common non-associated chains, HLA-associated TCR beta chains in a later analysis were more clonally expanded and had lower generation probabilities. A further reported finding was that TCR beta sequences accurately predicted the HLA-A and HLA-B alleles for most subjects in the first cohort. A group of highly shared sequence variants was considered likely to be a technical artifact of the sequencing pipeline. A later analysis found that TCR association rates varied across HLA loci, with DRB1 alleles showing the most associated TCRs and HLA-C alleles the fewest. In vitro tests confirmed that a few of the cytomegalovirus-associated TCR beta chains recognize cytomegalovirus antigens. The cohort was sequenced for TCR beta chains only, and without alpha or paired-chain data the features that could be detected were limited. The only immune exposure information available for the cohort was CMV serostatus. The earlier analysis of about 600 of the donors excluded roughly 17 rarely observed V segments, including chromosome 9 orphons, because counts were too low. Strong co-occurrence of HLA alleles, especially DR and DQ, made assigning TCR associations to individual alleles difficult. Broadly in line with IMGT annotations, most TCR beta V segments showed up in productive rearrangements about 87% or about 30% of the time in an earlier analysis of roughly 590 of the donors. A later analysis reported that several top co-occurrence clusters appeared linked to parvovirus B19, influenza, CMV and Epstein-Barr virus. According to a later analysis, most CMV-associated TCR beta chains appeared to be HLA-restricted, and the HLA associations seemed to be driven largely by CMV exposure. Linkage disequilibrium might explain the correlated functional status among segregating V segments, but an unknown experimental factor could not be excluded. While some public TCRs were present in many individuals, most TCR sequences turned up only very rarely across donors.

This receptor was obtained from a woman aged 25 to 39 in good health and CMV-seronegative. Sequenced: PBMCs.

Here is the DNA: TGTGCCAGCAGCTACGGACAGTTGAACACTGAAGCTTTCTTT. It codes for CASSYGQLNTEAFF. The chain is made from TRBV11-1 and TRBJ1-1; a weak D assignment points to TRBD1 (6 bases agree). V loses 4 bases of germline sequence and J loses 0 bases, and the interval between the two ends is 9 bases. The germline V gene (reference sequence) yields SGHAT for CDR1 and FQDESV for CDR2. There are 14 amino acids in the CDR3, from cysteine to phenylalanine inclusive. The retained sequence is limited to the CDR3, 42 bases, with the frame set at the first base. The CDR3, completed at both ends by the reference TRBV11-1 and TRBJ1-1 genes, gives the full variable domain EAEVAQSPRYKITEKSQAVAFWCDPISGHATLYWYRQILGQGPELLVQFQDESVVDDSQLPKDRFSAERLKGVDSTLKIQPAELGDSAMYLCASSYGQLNTEAFFGQGTRLTVV.